The rows below give T cell receptor beta chains drawn from one sample of a study of blood T cells in healthy people across ages. TCRdb reprocessed the 5' RACE reads with MiXCR, giving one entry per CDR3 protein. The table has some 790,000 distinct CDR3 sequences, around 28% seen once; the top ten hold approximately 15%. The sequenced sample consisted of blood. The receptor set was obtained from a woman of 80 years or more in good health. Each CDR3 is given with its conserved first and last residue. The D gene is left open where the match is weak. A clone size is listed for some rows: how often the clone was seen (once, few, many), or a class if it is expanded.

clone size: NA; V gene: TRBV6-2/TRBV6-3; D gene: TRBD1; J gene: TRBJ2-3; CDR3 protein: CASSSYFRRGPNGFSTDTQYF; CDR3 DNA: TGTGCCAGCAGTAGTTACTTCCGAAGGGGGCCGAACGGGTTTAGCACAGATACGCAGTATTTT
clone size: few; V gene: TRBV6-6; D gene: NA; J gene: TRBJ1-6; CDR3 protein: CASSPGRGVVGNSPLHF; CDR3 DNA: TGTGCCAGCAGTCCGGGGCGGGGCGTTGTTGGTAATTCACCCCTCCACTTT
clone size: NA; V gene: TRBV20-1; D gene: NA; J gene: TRBJ1-1; CDR3 protein: CSASVCTEAFF; CDR3 DNA: TGCAGTGCTAGCGTCTGCACTGAAGCTTTCTTT
clone size: NA; V gene: TRBV10-3; D gene: NA; J gene: TRBJ1-3; CDR3 protein: CAISESAPSSGNTIYF; CDR3 DNA: TGTGCCATCAGTGAGAGTGCCCCGAGCTCTGGAAACACCATATATTTT
clone size: many; V gene: TRBV7-2; D gene: NA; J gene: TRBJ2-5; CDR3 protein: CASSLHRETQYF; CDR3 DNA: TGTGCCAGCAGCTTACATCGAGAGACCCAGTACTTC
clone size: NA; V gene: TRBV6-2/TRBV6-3; D gene: NA; J gene: TRBJ1-5; CDR3 protein: CASSYGDSNQPQHF; CDR3 DNA: TGTGCCAGCAGTTACGGAGATAGCAATCAGCCCCAGCATTTT
clone size: few; V gene: TRBV2; D gene: NA; J gene: TRBJ2-1; CDR3 protein: CASGRDTYNEQFF; CDR3 DNA: TGTGCCAGCGGCAGGGACACCTACAATGAGCAGTTCTTC
clone size: NA; V gene: TRBV6-2/TRBV6-3; D gene: NA; J gene: TRBJ1-2; CDR3 protein: CASTDRFYGYTF; CDR3 DNA: TGTGCCAGCACCGATCGTTTCTATGGCTACACCTTC
clone size: few; V gene: TRBV20-1; D gene: TRBD1; J gene: TRBJ1-5; CDR3 protein: CSALGQGAFSNQPQHF; CDR3 DNA: TGCAGTGCTCTCGGACAGGGGGCCTTCAGCAATCAGCCCCAGCATTTT
clone size: few; V gene: TRBV18; D gene: TRBD1; J gene: TRBJ2-3; CDR3 protein: CASSPPQTGATLTDTQYF; CDR3 DNA: TGTGCCAGCTCACCACCCCAGACAGGGGCCACACTCACAGATACGCAGTATTTT
clone size: many; V gene: TRBV6-5; D gene: NA; J gene: TRBJ2-1; CDR3 protein: CASSSHLLRGDEQFF; CDR3 DNA: TGTGCCAGCAGTTCCCATTTACTGAGGGGCGATGAGCAGTTCTTC
clone size: NA; V gene: TRBV7-2; D gene: NA; J gene: TRBJ1-2; CDR3 protein: CASRPLKGGSNGYTF; CDR3 DNA: TGTGCCAGCAGACCACTCAAGGGGGGTTCTAACGGCTACACCTTC
clone size: many; V gene: TRBV5-6; D gene: NA; J gene: TRBJ2-5; CDR3 protein: CASSLFGPRQGSQYF; CDR3 DNA: TGTGCCAGCAGCTTGTTTGGACCCAGGCAAGGGTCCCAGTACTTC
clone size: many; V gene: TRBV3-1; D gene: NA; J gene: TRBJ2-1; CDR3 protein: CASSFRRDLYNEQFF; CDR3 DNA: TGTGCCAGCAGCTTTCGGCGGGACTTATACAATGAGCAGTTCTTC
clone size: many; V gene: TRBV20-1; D gene: NA; J gene: TRBJ2-1; CDR3 protein: CSADRVARGNEQFF; CDR3 DNA: TGCAGTGCCGACCGGGTAGCGCGGGGCAATGAGCAGTTCTTC
clone size: many; V gene: TRBV6-2/TRBV6-3; D gene: TRBD1; J gene: TRBJ2-7; CDR3 protein: CASSSRDRTSYEQYF; CDR3 DNA: TGTGCCAGCAGTTCGCGGGACAGGACCTCCTACGAGCAGTACTTC
clone size: many; V gene: TRBV7-2; D gene: NA; J gene: TRBJ1-1; CDR3 protein: CASSSQGLEAFF; CDR3 DNA: TGTGCCAGCAGCTCTCAGGGTTTGGAAGCTTTCTTT
clone size: NA; V gene: TRBV20-1; D gene: NA; J gene: TRBJ2-7; CDR3 protein: CSALRWDSSYEQYF; CDR3 DNA: TGCAGTGCCCTCCGCTGGGACTCTTCCTACGAGCAGTACTTC
clone size: many; V gene: TRBV9; D gene: NA; J gene: TRBJ2-5; CDR3 protein: CASSVGSSGLGETQYF; CDR3 DNA: TGTGCCAGCAGCGTAGGGTCTTCTGGGTTGGGAGAGACCCAGTACTTC
clone size: many; V gene: TRBV6-5; D gene: TRBD2; J gene: TRBJ2-5; CDR3 protein: CASSYASGGEGTQYF; CDR3 DNA: TGTGCCAGCAGTTACGCTAGCGGGGGGGAAGGGACCCAGTACTTC
clone size: many; V gene: TRBV7-2; D gene: NA; J gene: TRBJ2-1; CDR3 protein: CASSSESGRGNEQFF; CDR3 DNA: TGTGCCAGCAGCTCCGAGAGTGGCAGGGGCAATGAGCAGTTCTTC
clone size: many; V gene: TRBV20-1; D gene: NA; J gene: TRBJ2-3; CDR3 protein: CSAPSWWGRKDTQYF; CDR3 DNA: TGCAGTGCTCCCTCCTGGTGGGGGAGGAAAGATACGCAGTATTTT
clone size: NA; V gene: TRBV4-1; D gene: NA; J gene: TRBJ1-2; CDR3 protein: CASSQVGAESNYGYTF; CDR3 DNA: TGCGCCAGCAGCCAAGTCGGGGCAGAATCTAACTATGGCTACACCTTC
clone size: many; V gene: TRBV4-3; D gene: TRBD1; J gene: TRBJ1-2; CDR3 protein: CASSQETGGYGYTF; CDR3 DNA: TGCGCCAGCAGCCAAGAGACAGGGGGCTATGGCTACACCTTC
clone size: NA; V gene: TRBV6-6; D gene: TRBD1; J gene: TRBJ2-5; CDR3 protein: CASSYASGTGEGEQYF; CDR3 DNA: TGTGCCAGCAGTTACGCTTCCGGGACAGGAGAGGGTGAGCAGTACTTC
clone size: NA; V gene: TRBV20-1; D gene: NA; J gene: TRBJ1-1; CDR3 protein: CSAARGTNTEAFF; CDR3 DNA: TGCAGTGCTGCGAGGGGGACTAACACTGAAGCTTTCTTT
clone size: NA; V gene: TRBV6-6; D gene: TRBD1; J gene: TRBJ1-5; CDR3 protein: CASSYSTGGKNQPQHF; CDR3 DNA: TGTGCCAGCAGTTACTCAACAGGGGGCAAAAATCAGCCCCAGCATTTT
clone size: many; V gene: TRBV7-6; D gene: NA; J gene: TRBJ1-6; CDR3 protein: CASSSPTSPLHF; CDR3 DNA: TGTGCCAGCAGCTCTCCTACTTCACCCCTCCACTTT
clone size: NA; V gene: TRBV30; D gene: NA; J gene: TRBJ1-2; CDR3 protein: CAWSGQRNYGYTF; CDR3 DNA: TGTGCCTGGAGCGGACAGAGAAACTATGGCTACACCTTC
clone size: NA; V gene: TRBV12-3/TRBV12-4; D gene: NA; J gene: TRBJ1-2; CDR3 protein: CASSPGRGGGYTF; CDR3 DNA: TGTGCCAGCAGCCCGGGTAGGGGTGGTGGCTACACCTTC
clone size: NA; V gene: TRBV29-1; D gene: NA; J gene: TRBJ1-1; CDR3 protein: CGVGHNTEAFF; CDR3 DNA: TGCGGCGTCGGCCATAACACTGAAGCTTTCTTT
clone size: NA; V gene: TRBV20-1; D gene: NA; J gene: TRBJ1-3; CDR3 protein: CSARAQSSGNTIYF; CDR3 DNA: TGCAGTGCCAGGGCACAGAGCTCTGGAAACACCATATATTTT
clone size: few; V gene: TRBV16; D gene: NA; J gene: TRBJ2-5; CDR3 protein: CASSVGVYNEQYF; CDR3 DNA: TGTGCCAGCAGCGTAGGAGTTTACAATGAGCAGTACTTC
clone size: many; V gene: TRBV9; D gene: NA; J gene: TRBJ2-5; CDR3 protein: CASSPRGAGHEETQYF; CDR3 DNA: TGTGCCAGCAGCCCACGGGGGGCAGGACATGAAGAGACCCAGTACTTC
clone size: NA; V gene: TRBV6-5; D gene: NA; J gene: TRBJ1-5; CDR3 protein: CASSSSYSNQPQHF; CDR3 DNA: TGTGCCAGCAGTTCAAGTTATAGCAATCAGCCCCAGCATTTT
clone size: few; V gene: TRBV3-1; D gene: NA; J gene: TRBJ1-1; CDR3 protein: CASSPQAAASRAEAFF; CDR3 DNA: TGTGCCAGCAGCCCACAAGCAGCCGCGTCCAGGGCTGAAGCTTTCTTT
clone size: few; V gene: TRBV10-2; D gene: TRBD1; J gene: TRBJ2-2; CDR3 protein: CASKGTGRMGTGELFF; CDR3 DNA: TGCGCCAGCAAGGGGACAGGGCGGATGGGCACCGGGGAGCTGTTTTTT
clone size: NA; V gene: TRBV6-2/TRBV6-3; D gene: TRBD1; J gene: TRBJ1-1; CDR3 protein: CASRTGGTNTEAFF; CDR3 DNA: TGTGCCAGCAGAACAGGGGGCACGAACACTGAAGCTTTCTTT
clone size: many; V gene: TRBV4-3; D gene: NA; J gene: TRBJ2-7; CDR3 protein: CASSLTGSTYEQYF; CDR3 DNA: TGCGCCAGCAGCCTCACAGGTTCTACCTACGAGCAGTACTTC
clone size: NA; V gene: TRBV27; D gene: NA; J gene: TRBJ2-7; CDR3 protein: CASRRRGGEQYF; CDR3 DNA: TGTGCCAGCAGACGGCGGGGCGGCGAGCAGTACTTC
clone size: many; V gene: TRBV12-3/TRBV12-4; D gene: NA; J gene: TRBJ2-1; CDR3 protein: CASSLKIPSYNEQFF; CDR3 DNA: TGTGCCAGCAGTTTAAAAATACCCTCCTACAATGAGCAGTTCTTC
clone size: few; V gene: TRBV19; D gene: TRBD1; J gene: TRBJ2-7; CDR3 protein: CASSSGQIYEQYF; CDR3 DNA: TGTGCCAGTAGTTCGGGACAGATCTACGAGCAGTACTTC
clone size: NA; V gene: TRBV12-3/TRBV12-4; D gene: NA; J gene: TRBJ1-2; CDR3 protein: CASSFRVGPTGYTF; CDR3 DNA: TGTGCCAGCAGTTTCCGTGTCGGCCCCACAGGCTACACCTTC
clone size: many; V gene: TRBV5-1; D gene: TRBD1; J gene: TRBJ1-6; CDR3 protein: CASSLDGQANSPLHF; CDR3 DNA: TGCGCCAGCAGCTTGGACGGACAGGCGAATTCACCCCTCCACTTT
clone size: NA; V gene: TRBV7-9; D gene: NA; J gene: TRBJ1-2; CDR3 protein: CASSLAGAGDLYGYTF; CDR3 DNA: TGTGCCAGCAGCTTAGCTGGGGCAGGGGATCTCTATGGCTACACCTTC
clone size: many; V gene: TRBV6-2/TRBV6-3; D gene: NA; J gene: TRBJ2-1; CDR3 protein: CASSYFREGTNEQFF; CDR3 DNA: TGTGCCAGCAGTTACTTCCGGGAAGGGACCAATGAGCAGTTCTTC
clone size: NA; V gene: TRBV21-1; D gene: NA; J gene: TRBJ1-6; CDR3 protein: CASSTDMSSYNSPLHF; CDR3 DNA: TGTGCCAGCAGCACGGACATGAGCTCCTATAATTCACCCCTCCACTTT
clone size: few; V gene: TRBV30; D gene: NA; J gene: TRBJ1-1; CDR3 protein: CAWSVNSGPGTEAFF; CDR3 DNA: TGTGCCTGGAGTGTAAACTCTGGCCCAGGGACTGAAGCTTTCTTT
clone size: few; V gene: TRBV7-2; D gene: NA; J gene: TRBJ2-1; CDR3 protein: CASSLDPGNEQFF; CDR3 DNA: TGTGCCAGCAGCTTAGACCCGGGGAATGAGCAGTTCTTC
clone size: few; V gene: TRBV7-2; D gene: NA; J gene: TRBJ2-2; CDR3 protein: CASSFQGFTGELFF; CDR3 DNA: TGTGCCAGCAGCTTCCAGGGTTTCACCGGGGAGCTGTTTTTT
clone size: NA; V gene: TRBV20-1; D gene: NA; J gene: TRBJ2-5; CDR3 protein: CSAAGGVRNEQYF; CDR3 DNA: TGCAGTGCCGCGGGCGGGGTTCGGAATGAGCAGTACTTC
clone size: few; V gene: TRBV18; D gene: TRBD1; J gene: TRBJ2-1; CDR3 protein: CASSPDRGRESEQFF; CDR3 DNA: TGTGCCAGCTCACCGGACAGGGGTAGGGAGTCGGAGCAGTTCTTC